This T cell receptor (beta chain) was observed in a study of T cell repertoires in cytomegalovirus infection. General observations from the study: There were HLA-C-restricted CMV-specific TCR beta clonotypes dominating the ex vivo response.

Germline V CDR1 and CDR2: LNHDA, SQIVND (reference sequence). This CDR3 is 15 amino acids long. V lost 10 bases and J 0 bases, leaving 19 bases between the germline ends. TCRdb reprocessed the reads via MiXCR and lists one record per CDR3 protein. The data hold more than 300,000 distinct CDR3 sequences, with about a third observed a single time. Details on this clonotype: The antigen remains unidentified.

This receptor was identified in a human donor in good health (CMV status not recorded). Some clones in this sample may be carry-over from other donors' samples. The chain combines TRBV19 with TRBJ2-7, with D perhaps TRBD1 (5 bases). Sequenced material: cultured PBMCs, taken from culture after CMV antigen stimulation. CDR3 coding DNA: TGTGCCACCCAGCCCATAGCAGGGAACTCCTACGAGCAGTACTTC. Translation gives CATQPIAGNSYEQYF.